Below, one T cell receptor (beta chain) is given with its context. The antigen this receptor binds is unknown. A much larger clone differs by one base, so this may be a read error. This entry is derived from a study of blood T cells in healthy people across ages (dated by TCRdb to between 2014 and 2017). Concerning the study at large: Template switching captured roughly one uniquely barcoded TCR beta cDNA molecule per two T cells in model experiments. The study measured age-related changes in TCR beta repertoire diversity using deep sequencing normalized with unique cDNA molecular identifiers. The donors were divided into four age groups: young (average approximately 17 years), middle-aged (around 41), aged (roughly 60) and long-lived (around 87). Donors of different ages were randomly distributed across sequencing lanes to avoid experimental bias. Using the same blood draw, the study looked at two additional independent replicas of 1 million unique cDNA reads for two donors, one aged 18 to 30 and the other aged 80 or older. The paper as a whole reports these results and caveats: As age increased, observed TCR beta diversity per million T cells dropped in a roughly linear way, and a significant reduction was already evident by age 40. Compared with the aged group, the long-lived group had more naive CD4+ T cells, fewer expanded clones and increased TCR diversity, a pattern suggesting age selection. Total diversity estimates from one million sequenced T cells were considered lower bounds and underestimates. Because profiling used bulk unsorted PBMCs, naive and antigen-experienced compartments could not be compared conclusively. Donor CMV infection status was unknown, potentially confounding age-related changes in expanded clonotypes. A strong correlation was found between observed TCR beta diversity and the percentage of naive T cells measured by flow cytometry.

Systemically healthy Caucasian individuals from Russia, about 38 in total and aged about 6 to 90 years, were included as donors. Each donor gave approximately 10 milliliters of peripheral blood, collected into EDTA-treated Vacutainer tubes. Ficoll-Paque density-gradient centrifugation was used to isolate PBMCs, with at least 7 million obtained per sample. Total RNA was extracted from PBMCs with Trizol reagent, with at least 5.5 micrograms obtained per sample. Naive CD45RAhigh/CD27high T cell percentages were measured by flow cytometry on a PBMC aliquot from every donor. The library was generated by 5' RACE. The sequencer listed for this sample is Illumina HiSeq 2500. The second PCR ran for about 6 to 12 cycles and used a J-beta primer mix along with a sample-barcoded 5' primer. A template-switch 5' adaptor carrying 12 random nucleotides introduced a unique molecular identifier onto each TCR beta cDNA molecule. Each sample yielded at least 2.5 million CDR3-containing paired-end reads. All of the RNA was converted into first-strand cDNA using the Mint cDNA synthesis kit, with a TRBC-specific oligonucleotide serving as the primer. Following uracil-DNA glycosylase treatment, all cDNA underwent a first 18-cycle PCR with the universal primers M1SS and BC2_uni_R. In the paper's pipeline: For normalization, 1 million high-quality reads, each with a distinct molecular identifier, were randomly selected from each sample. Instead of being binned into consensus sequences, reads that shared molecular identifiers were thrown out. CDR3 identification, clonotype clustering and error correction used MiTCR with a Q25 quality threshold and the strictest error-elimination algorithm. A nonparametric unseen species model with Euler transformation was used to estimate lower-bound total TCR beta diversity. The public reads were run again by TCRdb, first through fastp at Q25 and then through MiXCR, and only productive beta chains were kept. Merged by CDR3 protein, the rows form single entries marked with the most common genes and DNA. Here the V and J calls rest on TCRdb's processing, not on the authors' analysis. For this sample there are roughly 1.6 million distinct CDR3 sequences; about 32% appear just once. The top ten clones comprise about 10% of the sample.

The TCR was taken from a woman aged 25 to 45 in good health. What was sequenced was blood.

The CDR3 sequence is CTSGTGYEQYF. The bases read TGTACCAGTGGGACGGGATACGAGCAGTACTTC. The sequence is built from TRBV6-1 and TRBJ2-7; the D gene is perhaps TRBD1 or TRBD2, each of them matching over 5 bases. The CDR3 runs 11 amino acids, cysteine and phenylalanine included. Only the CDR3 portion is preserved as DNA: 33 bases, with reading frame beginning at the first base. CDR1 MNHNS and CDR2 SASEGT are derived from the germline V gene.